This entry lists 28 T cell receptor beta chains sequenced from one sample in a study of T cells in women clearing cervical HPV infection. Assay: immunoSEQ multiplex PCR; the TCRdb copy retains only in-frame clones and omits some. Seen in this sample are around 33,000 clones; the ten most common clones hold 15% to 20%. The specimen sequenced was blood buffy coat. These receptors were obtained from a woman aged 18 to 75 with a cervical HPV16 infection that either progressed to CIN3+ or cleared (not recorded which).

Note on this clone: Read coverage stops 3 residues before the CDR3 terminus; the germline J gene supplies the remainder. The genes are TRBV19 and TRBJ2-1; 10 bases align to TRBD2. J gave up 2 bases and V 4 bases, and 8 bases lay outside the gene matches. The germline V gene has CDR1 LNHDA and CDR2 SQIVND (reference sequence). This CDR3 has 17 amino acids. The CDR3 bases that were read are TGTGCCAGTAGTAGACCCCTTAGCGGGAGGCCCTACAATGAG. This encodes CASSRPLSGRPYNE. The complete CDR3 reads CASSRPLSGRPYNEQFF.

A remark on this clone: The DNA ends 3 residues before the CDR3 does, and the rest of the CDR3 is filled in from the germline J gene. The gene calls are TRBV27 and TRBJ2-3; 10 bases agree with TRBD1. Germline values: CDR1 MNHEY, CDR2 SMNVEV (reference sequence). The CDR3 length is 15 residues. The covered CDR3 bases are TGTGCCAGCAGTTCCGGACAGGGGGAAGTTGAGACG. This translates into CASSSGQGEVET. The whole CDR3 reads CASSSGQGEVETQYF.

CDR3 bases read: TGTGCCAGTAGCCAGACAGCAACTAACTATGGC. Amino acid sequence: CASSQTATNYG. The entire CDR3 sequence reads CASSQTATNYGYTF. This chain links TRBV19 with TRBJ1-2; TRBD1 is a possible D gene (5 bases). The read comes to an end 3 residues before the CDR3 does, leaving the germline J gene to fill in the end. The CDR3 totals 14 residues. The germline V gene has CDR1 LNHDA and CDR2 SQIVND (reference sequence). Trimming took 6 bases from V and 0 from J, leaving 11 bases between them.

Comments on this clone: The read ends 3 residues shy of where the CDR3 ends; the end is completed using the germline J gene. The genes are TRBV7-6 and TRBJ2-3; 10 bases are a match to TRBD1. CDR3 length: 14 amino acids. Germline lookup yields CDR1 SGHVS and CDR2 FNYEAQ. The CDR3 sequence: CASSQGQGNQPQYF. The DNA read from the CDR3 is TGTGCCAGCAGCCAGGGACAGGGGAATCAGCCG.

Details on this clone: The junction departs from the called germline gene at one end, perhaps through a read error. Other nucleotide sequences from this sample produce the same CDR3. CDR3 region: CASSWTGTGNTIYF. The CDR3 DNA, read in part, is TGTGCCAGCAGTTGGACAGGGACTGGAAACACG. The rearrangement links TRBV2 to TRBJ1-3; 8 positions agree with TRBD1. The read falls 3 residues short of the CDR3 end, and the missing part is taken from the germline J gene. Germline-derived CDR1 and CDR2 are SNHLY and FYNNEI. This CDR3 spans 14 amino acids.

As regards this clone: The read gets to within 3 residues of the CDR3 end, and the germline J gene fills in the rest. The chain uses TRBV30 and TRBJ2-7; D perhaps matches TRBD1 (6 bases). The V and J ends lost 4 bases and 0 bases respectively, with 10 bases between them. Germline V gene data show CDR1 as GTSNPN and CDR2 as SVGIG (reference sequence). The CDR3 loop spans 13 amino acids. Partial CDR3 DNA: TGTGCCTGGATGGTCAGGGGCTCCTACGAG. It yields the protein CAWMVRGSYE. The CDR3 reads in full as CAWMVRGSYEQYF.

Points on this clone: The read is 3 residues too short to cover the CDR3 end, so that end is filled in from the germline J gene. This chain joins TRBV7-8 and TRBJ1-1; D perhaps matches TRBD1 (6 bases). Germline CDR1 reads SGHVS; CDR2 reads FQNEAQ. Trimming cost V 8 bases and J 2 bases, with 12 bases left between them. The CDR3 has 13 amino acids. Partial CDR3 DNA: TGTGCCAGCGGTTACAGGGCTAACACTGAA. This translates into CASGYRANTE. The whole CDR3 region reads CASGYRANTEAFF.

To note about this clone: With the read ending 3 residues before the CDR3 end, the germline J gene is used to fill in that end. J is TRBJ2-1 and V is TRBV20-1; the match to TRBD1 covers 8 bases. V gave up 0 bases and J gave up 3 bases; unmatched junction bases: 4. This CDR3 is 15 amino acids long. Germline CDR1 DFQATT, CDR2 SNEGSKA (reference sequence). The DNA read from the CDR3 is TGCAGTGCTAGAGATCCACAGGGGGGCTACAATGAG. Translated: CSARDPQGGYNE. The full CDR3 reads CSARDPQGGYNEQFF.

The CDR3 bases that were read are TGTGCCAGCGTCACTGGTTCGTGGGGCCGTACAGATACG. Translation gives CASVTGSWGRTDT. The CDR3 in its entirety is CASVTGSWGRTDTQYF. The gene calls are TRBV7-8 and TRBJ2-3; a possible D gene is TRBD1 (5 bases). The read ends 3 residues before the CDR3 terminus; that terminus is restored from the germline J gene. Germline V gene data show CDR1 as SGHVS and CDR2 as FQNEAQ. The CDR3 length is 16 residues. The V gene lost 8 bases and the J gene lost 3 bases, with 21 bases spanning the gap.

Remarks on this clone: The read comes to an end 3 residues before the CDR3 does, leaving the germline J gene to fill in the end. The chain is built from TRBV19 and TRBJ1-5; 8 positions match TRBD1. With 4 bases clipped from V and 5 bases from J, the junction kept 7 bases outside the gene matches. Germline CDR1 is LNHDA and CDR2 is SQIVND (reference sequence). The CDR3 runs to 15 residues. This chain's CDR3 is CASSRIDRGDQPQHF. CDR3 bases read: TGTGCCAGTAGTAGGATCGACAGGGGAGATCAGCCC.

With regard to this clone: A junction end diverges from the germline sequence, so it may reflect a read error. The read is 3 residues too short to cover the CDR3 end, so that end is filled in from the germline J gene. Other DNA sequences of this sample code for an identical CDR3. The chain is built from TRBV30 and TRBJ1-3; tentatively, D is TRBD1 (6 bases). The length of the CDR3 is 12 residues. Germline loops: CDR1 GTSNPN, CDR2 SVGIG (reference sequence). The CDR3 DNA, read in part, is TGTGCCTGGGGGGGCTGGGGAAACACG. It translates to CAWGGWGNT. The full CDR3 sequence reads CAWGGWGNTIYF.

Notes on this clone: The read is 3 residues too short to cover the CDR3 end, so that end is filled in from the germline J gene. The V call is TRBV29-1, the J call TRBJ2-5, with D perhaps assigned TRBD1 or TRBD2 (6 bases each). Per the germline V gene, CDR1 is SQVTM and CDR2 is ANQGSEA. V was clipped by 6 bases and J by 4 bases, with 18 bases between them. This CDR3 has 14 amino acids. CDR3 DNA, as far as it was read: TGCAGCGTCCTGAGGAGGGGCAGGGGAGAGACC. Translating gives CSVLRRGRGET. The CDR3 reads in full as CSVLRRGRGETQYF.

CDR3 loop: CASSEARGGYTF. CDR3 DNA, as far as it was read: TGTGCCAGCAGTGAAGCGCGGGGGGGC. The chain links TRBV2 to TRBJ1-2; possibly TRBD1 for D (5 bases). The CDR3 is cut off 3 residues early in the read; its end comes from the germline J gene. CDR1 and CDR2 (germline): SNHLY, FYNNEI. This CDR3 spans 12 amino acids.

With regard to this clone: Coverage ceases 3 residues before the CDR3 finishes, and the germline J gene fills in the end. The chain is built from TRBV7-3 and TRBJ2-3; 9 bases are a match to TRBD2. The CDR3 runs 16 residues. The junction had 3 bases not matched to a gene; V was cut back by 0 bases and J by 2 bases. CDR1 and CDR2 (germline): SGHTA, FQGTGA. The CDR3 here is CASSLTSGGLTDTQYF. The covered CDR3 bases are TGTGCCAGCAGCTTAACTAGCGGGGGCCTCACAGATACG. The full variable domain, with the rest looked up from reference TRBV7-3 and TRBJ2-3, is GAGVSQTPSNKVTEKGKYVELRCDPISGHTALYWYRQSLGQGPEFLIYFQGTGAADDSGLPNDRFFAVRPEGSVSTLKIQRTERGDSAVYLCASSLTSGGLTDTQYFGPGTRLTVL.

About this clone itself: The CDR3 end lies 3 residues beyond the end of the read and is filled in from the germline J gene. The rearrangement joins TRBV18 to TRBJ2-3; unclear D gene. Germline loops: CDR1 KGHSH, CDR2 LQKENI. The CDR3 covers 13 residues. The CDR3 loop is CASSLVDQATQYF. The covered CDR3 bases are TGTGCCAGCTCACTAGTAGATCAAGCGACG.

A remark on this clone: Read sequence stops 3 residues before the CDR3 end, and the germline J gene provides the missing end. V gene TRBV7-9 combines with J gene TRBJ1-4; 8 bases match TRBD1. Germline V lookup: CDR1 SEHNR, CDR2 FQNEAQ (reference sequence). There are 15 residues in the CDR3. The sequenced part of the CDR3 DNA is TGTGCCAGCAGCTTGGACAGGGCCGAACTCTCACCA. This gives the protein CASSLDRAELSP. The entire CDR3 is CASSLDRAELSPLFF.

About this clone itself: The read is 3 residues too short to cover the CDR3 end, so that end is filled in from the germline J gene. The chain combines TRBV7-8 with TRBJ2-2; TRBD2 aligns across 10 bases. The germline gives CDR1 SGHVS, CDR2 FQNEAQ. V was clipped by 5 bases and J by 2 bases; unmatched bases: 2. This CDR3 comprises 15 residues. The CDR3 spells CASSPSGSNTGELFF. CDR3 DNA, as far as it was read: TGTGCCAGCAGCCCTAGCGGGAGTAACACCGGGGAG.

To note about this clone: The CDR3 end lies 3 residues beyond the end of the read and is filled in from the germline J gene. V is TRBV19 and J is TRBJ2-3; 7 nucleotides align to TRBD2. This CDR3 contains 16 residues. Germline V gives CDR1 LNHDA, CDR2 SQIVND (reference sequence). Incomplete CDR3 DNA: TGTGCCAGTAGTATAGATCTCGGGGGGACGCCTAGGCCG. Its translation: CASSIDLGGTPRP. The full CDR3 is CASSIDLGGTPRPQYF. The complete variable domain, with remaining parts taken from reference TRBV19 and TRBJ2-3, reads DGGITQSPKYLFRKEGQNVTLSCEQNLNHDAMYWYRQDPGQGLRLIYYSQIVNDFQKGDIAEGYSVSREKKESFPLTVTSAQKNPTAFYLCASSIDLGGTPRPQYFGPGTRLTVL.

The CDR3 sequence: CASSHGTYTDTQYF. The part of the CDR3 DNA that was read is TGTGCCAGCTCACACGGGACTTACACAGATACG. The rearrangement joins TRBV18 to TRBJ2-3; the D gene is possibly TRBD2 (6 bases). The CDR3 extends 3 residues past the end of the read, so its final part is completed from the germline J gene. Trimming removed 4 bases at V and 2 bases at J, with 10 bases between. The CDR3 runs 14 residues. Germline V gives CDR1 KGHSH, CDR2 LQKENI. The full variable domain, its missing parts supplied by reference TRBV18 and TRBJ2-3, is NAGVMQNPRHLVRRRGQEARLRCSPMKGHSHVYWYRQLPEEGLKFMVYLQKENIIDESGMPKERFSAEFPKEGPSILRIQQVVRGDSAAYFCASSHGTYTDTQYFGPGTRLTVL.

This CDR3 reads CAIRPQGGEVYNEQFF. Partial CDR3 DNA: TGTGCCATCAGACCACAGGGTGGGGAGGTCTACAATGAG. The chain links TRBV10-3 to TRBJ2-1; D may be TRBD1 or TRBD2 (6 bases each). The read ends 3 residues early relative to the CDR3; the germline J gene fills the gap. The CDR3 is 16 amino acids. The V gene's germline CDR1 is ENHRY and CDR2 SYGVKD. Trimming stripped 6 bases from V and 3 bases from J, with 18 bases between.

In regard to this clone: The read finishes 3 residues shy of the CDR3 end, and the germline J gene is used to complete it. The rearrangement links TRBV5-6 to TRBJ2-2; D gene unclear. The CDR3 runs 14 residues. The germline CDR1 and CDR2 sequences are SGHDT and YYEEEE. Between the trimmed V and J ends, which lost 2 bases and 7 bases, there was a span of 12 bases. CDR3: CASSLASHVGELFF. The part of the CDR3 DNA that was read is TGTGCCAGCAGCTTAGCATCCCACGTCGGGGAG.

About this clone itself: The CDR3 goes on 3 residues after the read ends, and that part is filled in from the germline J gene. The rearrangement joins TRBV20-1 to TRBJ2-7; D is ambiguous. Germline lookup yields CDR1 DFQATT and CDR2 SNEGSKA (reference sequence). The CDR3 contains 11 residues. Trimming removed 5 bases from V and 6 bases from J, with 11 bases in between. The sequenced CDR3 bases are TGCAGTGCTGTCGGTGAGAGCGAG. Translating gives CSAVGESE. The entire CDR3 is CSAVGESEQYF.

Remarks on this clone: Compared with germline, one end of the junction differs, possibly owing to a read error. The read terminates 3 residues ahead of where the CDR3 ends, so the germline J gene completes it. The identical CDR3 is also encoded by other nucleotide sequences in the sample. V usage is TRBV19 and J usage is TRBJ1-3; D ambiguous. The CDR3 totals 14 residues. Germline values: CDR1 LNHDA, CDR2 SQIVND (reference sequence). Incomplete CDR3 DNA: TGTGCCAGTAGGCCTCGAGGGTCTGGAAACACG. Amino acids: CASRPRGSGNT. The CDR3 as a whole reads CASRPRGSGNTIYF.

To note about this clone: With the read ending 3 residues before the CDR3 end, the germline J gene is used to fill in that end. The V and J genes are TRBV2 and TRBJ2-4, with a possible D match to TRBD1 (6 bases). Germline loops: CDR1 SNHLY, CDR2 FYNNEI. The CDR3 covers 14 residues. The CDR3 spells CASSEKGWTETQYF. The CDR3 bases that were read are TGTGCCAGCAGTGAGAAGGGTTGGACAGAGACT.

Of note for this clone: The read gets to within 3 residues of the CDR3 end, and the germline J gene fills in the rest. V usage is TRBV30 and J usage is TRBJ2-2, with TRBD2 as a possible D gene (6 bases). V was cut by 2 bases and J by 3 bases, with 13 bases left in between. This CDR3 contains 15 residues. The germline gives CDR1 GTSNPN, CDR2 SVGIG (reference sequence). CDR3 amino acids: CAWSLAEKDTGELFF. Incomplete CDR3 DNA: TGTGCCTGGAGTTTAGCGGAGAAGGACACCGGGGAG.

About this clone itself: The CDR3 is cut off 3 residues early in the read; its end comes from the germline J gene. The J gene is TRBJ2-7, the V gene TRBV20-1; 7 nucleotides match TRBD2. Germline V CDR1 and CDR2: DFQATT, SNEGSKA (reference sequence). V shed 3 bases, J shed 3 bases, and the junction held 8 bases outside the gene matches. CDR3 length: 14 amino acids. Here the CDR3 reads CSARIAGDYYEQYF. The CDR3 DNA, read in part, is TGCAGTGCTAGGATTGCGGGGGACTACTACGAG.

CDR3 sequence reads: CASSIQGAQVDEQYF. The CDR3 DNA, read in part, is TGTGCCAGCAGCATACAGGGGGCGCAAGTCGACGAG. The chain carries TRBV7-2 and TRBJ2-7; 9 nucleotides agree with TRBD1. The read finishes 3 residues shy of the CDR3 end, and the germline J gene is used to complete it. The germline V gene has CDR1 SGHTA and CDR2 FQGNSA. The CDR3 consists of 15 residues. With V trimmed by 5 bases and J by 5 bases, 10 bases remained unmatched.

In the case of this clone: The read ends 3 residues shy of where the CDR3 ends; the end is completed using the germline J gene. The chain has TRBV5-8 and TRBJ1-4; unclear D gene. Germline CDR1 and CDR2: SGHTS and YDEGEE. The CDR3 totals 13 residues. V lost 5 bases to trimming and J lost 5 bases, with 10 bases between them. The CDR3 here is CASRNKANEKLFF. The sequenced part of the CDR3 DNA is TGTGCCAGCAGGAACAAGGCAAATGAAAAA.